Below, 15 T cell receptor beta chains from the same sample are listed, as sequenced in a study of read filtering for tumor transcriptome and immune sequencing. This library used about 360 ng RNA and molecular barcoded adaptors spanning alpha/delta and beta/gamma chains. One entry per CDR3 protein results from TCRdb running MiXCR on the reads. The table lists approximately 59,000 distinct CDR3 sequences, around an eighth of them singletons, with roughly 16% in the top ten. Sequencing was performed on a population of CD138-negative cells sorted from bone marrow. The receptor source for this set is a donor at least 40 years old with multiple myeloma.

Notes on this clonotype: The junction and the germline gene differ at one end; a read error may be behind it. The chain carries TRBV6-2 or TRBV6-3 and TRBJ2-5; the D gene is possibly TRBD2 (6 bases). This CDR3 has 15 residues. Germline V gene lookup returns CDR1 MNHEY and CDR2 SVGEGT. This CDR3 is CASSYYRTGGGTLYF. Here the CDR3 DNA reads TGTGCCAGCAGTTACTACAGAACAGGTGGAGGGACCCTGTACTTC.

This clonotype was detected ten times or more. The rearrangement links TRBV29-1 to TRBJ1-6; 9 nucleotides align to TRBD1. The CDR3 contains 12 residues. The V segment lost 6 bases and the J segment 7 bases; nucleotides outside the gene matches: 1. Germline-derived CDR1 and CDR2 are SQVTM and ANQGSEA. CDR3 amino acids: CSVGQGNSPLHF. The CDR3 DNA reads TGCAGCGTCGGACAGGGGAATTCACCCCTCCACTTT. The entire variable domain, with the rest obtained from reference TRBV29-1 and TRBJ1-6, is as follows: SAVISQKPSRDICQRGTSLTIQCQVDSQVTMMFWYRQQPGQSLTLIATANQGSEATYESGFVIDKFPISRPNLTFSTLTVSNMSPEDSSIYLCSVGQGNSPLHFGNGTRLTVT.

This clonotype showed up just a few times. This chain uses TRBV23-1 with TRBJ2-1; 13 bases are shared with TRBD2. TRBV23-1 is given ORF status, its function remaining uncertain. With V trimmed by 4 bases and J by 5 bases, 5 bases remained unmatched. The CDR3 spans 16 residues. CDR3: CASSRLAGGLDNEQFF. DNA for the CDR3: TGCGCCAGCAGTCGACTAGCGGGGGGTCTTGACAATGAGCAGTTCTTC.

V is TRBV20-1 and J is TRBJ1-5; D might be TRBD1 (5 bases). V shed 3 bases and J shed 5 bases, with 14 bases lying between them. Germline lookup yields CDR1 DFQATT and CDR2 SNEGSKA (reference sequence). The CDR3 consists of 14 residues. The CDR3 nucleotides are TGCAGTGCTAGCTTAAACGGGGCCTATCAGCCCCAGCATTTT. Translating it yields CSASLNGAYQPQHF.

This clonotype was seen ten or more times. The chain has TRBV7-9 and TRBJ2-4; 8 positions agree with TRBD1. The CDR3 totals 16 residues. The V and J ends lost 5 bases and 8 bases, in that order; junction bases with no gene match: 14. CDR1 SEHNR and CDR2 FQNEAQ come from the germline V gene (reference sequence). In DNA, the CDR3 is TGTGCCAGCAGCCCGGACAGGGCAAAAGCTCGGGACATTCAGTACTTC. It yields the protein CASSPDRAKARDIQYF.

There are many counts of this clonotype. The gene calls are TRBV4-1 and TRBJ1-6, with unresolved D. The CDR3 contains 17 residues. V lost 6 bases, J lost 0 bases, and 15 bases lay in between. Germline CDR1 MGHRA, CDR2 YSYEKL. The CDR3 reads CASRRGFPSSYNSPLHF. Here the CDR3 DNA reads TGCGCCAGCAGGCGGGGATTCCCGAGCTCCTATAATTCACCCCTCCACTTT.

The table lists this clonotype with many counts. V gene TRBV24-1 combines with J gene TRBJ2-1, with 8 bases fitting TRBD2. The CDR3 length is 16 residues. V was clipped by 3 bases and J by 6 bases; unmatched bases: 9. The germline CDR1 and CDR2 sequences are KGHDR and SFDVKD. CDR3 protein: CATSDPGLAVVNEQFF. The DNA for the CDR3 is TGTGCCACCAGTGATCCCGGACTAGCTGTGGTCAATGAGCAGTTCTTC.

This clonotype was seen many times. The V gene is TRBV7-3, the J gene TRBJ2-2; 10 positions agree with TRBD1. This CDR3 spans 17 amino acids. CDR1 is SGHTA and CDR2 is FQGTGA in the germline V gene. V was pared by 0 bases and J by 2 bases, with 3 bases of the junction left unmatched. In DNA form, the CDR3 reads TGTGCCAGCAGCTTAACCCGGACAGGGGGTAACACCGGGGAGCTGTTTTTT. Residues: CASSLTRTGGNTGELFF.

This clonotype has a count of ten or more. An end of the junction differs from the germline gene, which may be a read error. This rearrangement joins TRBV4-1 to TRBJ1-6; D gene unclear. The V gene's germline CDR1 is MGHRA and CDR2 YSYEKL. This CDR3 region has 17 residues. For the CDR3, the DNA is TGTGCCAGCAGCCAAGTATTGCCCGACGAGGATAATTCACCCCTCCACTTT. As protein: CASSQVLPDEDNSPLHF.

This clonotype is judged medium-sized. The chain has TRBV7-2 and TRBJ2-7, with D possibly being TRBD2 (6 bases). V was pared by 0 bases and J by 3 bases, with 12 bases between. The CDR3 runs 15 residues. Germline V CDR1 and CDR2: SGHTA, FQGNSA. CDR3 sequence: CASSLAGGRNYEQYF. CDR3 in DNA: TGTGCCAGCAGCTTAGCGGGGGGACGGAACTACGAGCAGTACTTC.

By frequency in the sample, this clonotype is large. J is TRBJ1-1 and V is TRBV29-1; TRBD1 matches at 7 bases. Germline-derived CDR1 and CDR2 are SQVTM and ANQGSEA. The CDR3 sequence is 15 residues long. Germline trimming cut 0 bases from V and 11 bases from J; bases unmatched to any gene: 15. In DNA form, the CDR3 reads TGCAGCGTTGAAGACGACGGACAGGAGGGTGGGTTGGCTTTCTTT. Translation: CSVEDDGQEGGLAFF. Full variable domain (outside the CDR3, taken from reference TRBV29-1 and TRBJ1-1): SAVISQKPSRDICQRGTSLTIQCQVDSQVTMMFWYRQQPGQSLTLIATANQGSEATYESGFVIDKFPISRPNLTFSTLTVSNMSPEDSSIYLCSVEDDGQEGGLAFFGQGTRLTVV.

This clonotype has only a few counts. CDR3 loop: CASSTQTVAGYGYTF. The CDR3 DNA follows: TGTGCCAGCAGCACACAAACGGTTGCGGGATATGGCTACACCTTC. This rearrangement joins TRBV7-8 to TRBJ1-2; D not resolved. V was shortened by 5 bases and J by 5 bases, with 18 bases between the two germline ends. The CDR3 is made up of 15 amino acids. Germline V CDR1 and CDR2: SGHVS, FQNEAQ.

The J gene is TRBJ2-5, the V gene TRBV7-3, with D possibly matching TRBD1 (6 bases). The CDR3 covers 17 residues. Per the germline V gene, CDR1 is SGHTA and CDR2 is FQGTGA. Trimming left V 0 bases short and J 2 bases short, with 16 bases between. CDR3 bases: TGTGCCAGCAGCTTAACGCGAGGGACATCTATGCAAGAGACCCAGTACTTC. Amino acid sequence: CASSLTRGTSMQETQYF.

This clonotype was detected a few times. One base away lies a much larger clone, so this may be a sequencing read error. The chain employs TRBV5-1 and TRBJ2-5; D may be TRBD1 (5 bases). Germline values: CDR1 SGHRS, CDR2 YFSETQ. The length of the CDR3 is 15 residues. The ends were cut back, 0 bases at V and 2 bases at J, with 11 bases in the middle. CDR3 coding DNA: TGCGCCAGCAGCTTGGCTACAGGCCTGCAAGAGACCCAGTACTTC. It yields the protein CASSLATGLQETQYF.

This clonotype showed up many times. This chain connects TRBV20-1 to TRBJ1-4, with a weak D call TRBD1 (5 bases). The CDR3 is made up of 13 amino acids. CDR1 is DFQATT, CDR2 SNEGSKA, per germline (reference sequence). The ends were cut back, 3 bases at V and 7 bases at J, with 12 bases in the middle. CDR3 sequence: CSASLQVGEKLFF. The CDR3 DNA reads TGCAGTGCTAGTCTACAGGTCGGTGAAAAACTGTTTTTT.